This is a list of T cell receptor beta chains from one sample in a study of control samples from healthy donors and cancer patients. This table comes from immunoSEQ multiplex PCR, and its TCRdb copy is limited to in-frame clones, with some not included. The sample records 150,000 to 200,000 clones, almost 90% being singletons. Sample: blood. The receptors shown here come from a woman between 25 and 40 years old in good health. CDR3s leave out the opening cysteine and the closing phenylalanine or tryptophan. Fields, in order: J gene, V gene, CDR3 protein.

TRBJ1-6 TRBV7-9 ASSGGASYNSPLH
TRBJ2-7 TRBV7-9 ASSWTSSGQLQSYEQY
TRBJ1-1 TRBV2 ASTQGGVYTEAF
TRBJ2-1 TRBV7-2 ASSLRGNEQF
TRBJ1-2 TRBV29-1 SVEGGSGEGYT
TRBJ2-2 TRBV2 ASGGQGQLTNTGELF
TRBJ1-2 TRBV10-3 AISRNYGYT
TRBJ2-5 TRBV5-1 ASSLATQQETQY
TRBJ1-3 TRBV5-1 ASSRQGASGNTIY
TRBJ1-3 TRBV30 ALNLGIGNTIY
TRBJ1-4 TRBV13 ASSLYPGELF
TRBJ2-3 TRBV5-4 ASSLYYGGAGDTQY
TRBJ1-2 TRBV4-2 ASSQGQGGLRYT
TRBJ2-7 TRBV29-1 SVDETAGGPAEQY
TRBJ2-2 TRBV7-9 ASTGGGPGELF
TRBJ2-7 TRBV19 ASSIIGGVYEQY
TRBJ2-1 TRBV4-1 ASSQDEIAGVEQF
TRBJ2-3 TRBV5-1 ASSLVGGSTDTQY
TRBJ1-2 TRBV7-9 ASTLRAGDYGYT
TRBJ1-2 TRBV6-4 ASSEGGGYT
TRBJ2-2 TRBV5-1 ASSDGTTNTGELF
TRBJ1-1 TRBV6-5 ASSRGDTEAF
TRBJ2-3 TRBV11-2 ASSPGVTDTQY
TRBJ2-3 TRBV6-1 ASSGGTGPRTDTQY
TRBJ1-6 TRBV3-1/TRBV3-2 ASSQVGTGVSNSPLH
TRBJ1-6 TRBV9 ASSLRDRGSPLH
TRBJ2-4 TRBV5-1 ASSRPSAGDIQY
TRBJ1-2 TRBV3-1/TRBV3-2 ASSQDVGLANYGYT
TRBJ2-1 TRBV4-1 ASSPTLGGQEQF
TRBJ1-4 TRBV7-8 ASSLSGATNEKLF
TRBJ2-5 TRBV6-5 ASRDRVETQY
TRBJ2-3 TRBV7-8 ASSLAGGFTDTQY
TRBJ1-5 TRBV2 ASSVAGTQNQPQH
TRBJ1-1 TRBV5-4 ASSADIFMNTEAF
TRBJ2-7 TRBV13 ASSPAGREQY
TRBJ1-5 TRBV23-1 ASSETRHYQPQH
TRBJ1-4 TRBV7-6 ASSSPLGGGTEKLF
TRBJ2-3 TRBV6-4 ASSEGSGQY
TRBJ1-3 TRBV19 ASSIINRGFVSGNTIY
TRBJ2-2 TRBV5-4 ASSLVRDPGELF
TRBJ2-4 TRBV6-2/TRBV6-3 ASSSDRGRLTVAKNIQY
TRBJ2-2 TRBV27 ASSLGVDTGELF